This entry lists 5 T cell receptor beta chains sequenced from one sample in a study of cytomegalovirus exposure and HLA in healthy donors. PCR was performed using 60 Vbeta and 13 Jbeta primers. Some clones are missing from TCRdb's copy, which holds only in-frame ones; the method was immunoSEQ multiplex PCR. Seen here are 150,000 or so clones, around four fifths observed once, and the top ten hold about 1.3%. Sequencing used PBMCs. The receptors come from a man aged 25-45 years in good health and CMV-seronegative.

The rearrangement links TRBV19 to TRBJ1-5; D unclear. The CDR3 covers 12 residues. Germline CDR1 LNHDA, CDR2 SQIVND (reference sequence). V lost 6 bases and J lost 4, with 7 bases in between. The CDR3 spells CASSLYNQPQHF. The CDR3 DNA follows: TGTGCCAGTAGCCTCTATAATCAGCCCCAGCATTTT.

This clone was counted a single time. CDR3 in DNA: TGTGCCAGCAGCGTTCGGGACAGGCTCTACGAGCAGTACTTC. This translates into CASSVRDRLYEQYF. The gene calls are TRBV7-2 and TRBJ2-7; 8 bases align to TRBD1. The CDR3 is 14 residues long. The trim removed 5 bases at V and 3 bases at J, leaving 6 bases unmatched. The germline V gene encodes CDR1 SGHTA and CDR2 FQGNSA.

The chain combines TRBV19 with TRBJ2-2; the D is unclear. CDR3 length equals 14 residues. The V gene lost 2 bases and the J gene lost 3 bases, with 7 bases spanning the gap. Germline V gives CDR1 LNHDA, CDR2 SQIVND (reference sequence). The CDR3 DNA follows: TGTGCCAGTAGTATACGACGGGACACCGGGGAGCTGTTTTTT. Encoded protein: CASSIRRDTGELFF.

This sequence joins TRBV4-3 and TRBJ1-2; no firm D call. V lost 0 bases to trimming and J lost 4 bases, with 15 bases between them. Germline CDR1 is LGHNA and CDR2 is YSLEER. CDR3 length equals 16 residues. The CDR3 here is CASSQDRRGSGYGYTF. CDR3 coding DNA: TGCGCCAGCAGCCAAGATCGACGGGGATCTGGCTATGGCTACACCTTC.

V and J are TRBV30 and TRBJ2-5; no clear D gene. The tail of the sequence fits TRBJ2-7 better, so the J call may be wrong. The length of the CDR3 is 11 residues. CDR1 is GTSNPN and CDR2 is SVGIG in the germline V gene (reference sequence). CDR3 DNA: TGTGCCTGGAACGAGGCCCACGAGCAGTACTTC. This gives the protein CAWNEAHEQYF.